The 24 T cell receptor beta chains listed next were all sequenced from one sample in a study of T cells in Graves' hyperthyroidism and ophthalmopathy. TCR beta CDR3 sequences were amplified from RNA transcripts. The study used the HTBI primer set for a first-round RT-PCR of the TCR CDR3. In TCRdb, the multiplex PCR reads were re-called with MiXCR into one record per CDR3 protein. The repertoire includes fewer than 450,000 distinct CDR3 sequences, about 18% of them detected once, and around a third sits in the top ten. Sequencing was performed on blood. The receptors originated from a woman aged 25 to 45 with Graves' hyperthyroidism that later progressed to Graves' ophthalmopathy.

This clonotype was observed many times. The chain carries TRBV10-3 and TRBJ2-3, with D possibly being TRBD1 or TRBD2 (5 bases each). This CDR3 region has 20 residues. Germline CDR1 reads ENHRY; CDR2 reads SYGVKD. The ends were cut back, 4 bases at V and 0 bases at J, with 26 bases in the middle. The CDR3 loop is CAISATVPRGPESSTDTQYF. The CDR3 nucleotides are TGTGCCATCAGTGCAACGGTACCCCGGGGACCCGAGTCTAGCACAGATACGCAGTATTTT.

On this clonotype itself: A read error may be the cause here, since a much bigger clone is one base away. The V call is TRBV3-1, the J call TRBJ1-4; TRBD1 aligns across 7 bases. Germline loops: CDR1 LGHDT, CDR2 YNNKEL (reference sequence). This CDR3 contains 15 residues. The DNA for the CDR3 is TGTGCCACCAGCCCCTGGACAGGTTCTAATGAAAAACTGTTTTTT. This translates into CATSPWTGSNEKLFF.

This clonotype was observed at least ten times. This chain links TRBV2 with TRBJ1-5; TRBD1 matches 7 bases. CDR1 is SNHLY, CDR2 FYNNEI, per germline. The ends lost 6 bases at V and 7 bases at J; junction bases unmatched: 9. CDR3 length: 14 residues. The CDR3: CASSTGVNGQPQHF. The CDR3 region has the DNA TGTGCCAGCAGCACAGGGGTGAATGGACAGCCCCAGCATTTT.

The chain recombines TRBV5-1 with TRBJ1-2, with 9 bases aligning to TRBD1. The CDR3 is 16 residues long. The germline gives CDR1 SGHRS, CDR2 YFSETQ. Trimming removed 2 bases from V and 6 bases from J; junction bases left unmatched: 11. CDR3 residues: CASSFTGGSLGHGYTF. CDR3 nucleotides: TGCGCCAGCAGCTTTACAGGGGGCTCTCTCGGTCATGGCTACACCTTC.

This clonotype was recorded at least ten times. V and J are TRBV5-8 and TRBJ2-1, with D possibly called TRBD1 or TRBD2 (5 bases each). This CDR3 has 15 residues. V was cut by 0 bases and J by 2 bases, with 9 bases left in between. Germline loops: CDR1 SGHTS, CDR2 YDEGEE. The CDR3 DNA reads TGTGCCAGCAGCTTGGCTAGCAGGGCCTACAATGAGCAGTTCTTC. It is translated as CASSLASRAYNEQFF.

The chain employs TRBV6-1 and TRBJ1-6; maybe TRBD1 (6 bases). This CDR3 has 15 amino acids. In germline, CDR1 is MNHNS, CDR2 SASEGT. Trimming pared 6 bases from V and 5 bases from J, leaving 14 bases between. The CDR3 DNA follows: TGTGCCAGCAGAACAGGGACAAGCCATAATTCACCCCTCCACTTT. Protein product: CASRTGTSHNSPLHF.

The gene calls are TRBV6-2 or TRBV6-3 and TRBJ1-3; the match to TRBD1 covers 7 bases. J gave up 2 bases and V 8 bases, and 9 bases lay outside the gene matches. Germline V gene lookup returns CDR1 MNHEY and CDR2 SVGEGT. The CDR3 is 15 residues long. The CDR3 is CASGLNRGAGNTIYF. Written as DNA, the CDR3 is TGTGCCAGCGGATTAAACAGGGGTGCTGGAAACACCATATATTTT.

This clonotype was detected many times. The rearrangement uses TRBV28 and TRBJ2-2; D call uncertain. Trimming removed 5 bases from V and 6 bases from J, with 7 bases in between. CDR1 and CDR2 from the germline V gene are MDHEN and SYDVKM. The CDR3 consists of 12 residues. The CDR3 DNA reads TGTGCCAGCAGTCAACTCCCCGGGGAGCTGTTTTTT. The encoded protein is CASSQLPGELFF.

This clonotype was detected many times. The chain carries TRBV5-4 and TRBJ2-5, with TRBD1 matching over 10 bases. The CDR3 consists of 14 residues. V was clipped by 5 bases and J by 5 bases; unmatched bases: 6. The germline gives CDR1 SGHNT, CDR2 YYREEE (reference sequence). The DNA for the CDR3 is TGTGCCAGCAGTCCGGGACAGGGGTGGGAGACCCAGTACTTC. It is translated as CASSPGQGWETQYF.

The CDR3 spells CASSFSTGRDSPLHF. In DNA, the CDR3 is TGTGCCAGCAGTTTCTCGACAGGGAGGGATTCACCCCTCCACTTT. This chain connects TRBV27 to TRBJ1-6; 7 bases map to TRBD1. After removal of 3 bases from V and 8 bases from J, the junction contained 7 bases not matched to a gene. CDR1 and CDR2 from the germline V gene are MNHEY and SMNVEV (reference sequence). The CDR3 covers 15 residues.

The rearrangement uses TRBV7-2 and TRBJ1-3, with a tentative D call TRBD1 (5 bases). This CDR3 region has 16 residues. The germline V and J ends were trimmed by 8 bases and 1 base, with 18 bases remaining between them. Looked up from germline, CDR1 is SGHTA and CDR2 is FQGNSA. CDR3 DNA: TGTGCCAGCGGCCCTCCGGGACGGTTATCTGGAAACACCATATATTTT. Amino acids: CASGPPGRLSGNTIYF.

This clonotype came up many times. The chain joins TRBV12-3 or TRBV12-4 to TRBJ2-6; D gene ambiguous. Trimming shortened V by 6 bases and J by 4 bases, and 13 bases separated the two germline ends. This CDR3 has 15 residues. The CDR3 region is CASSESGSGANVLTF. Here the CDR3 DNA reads TGTGCCAGCAGCGAGTCTGGGTCCGGGGCCAACGTCCTGACTTTC.

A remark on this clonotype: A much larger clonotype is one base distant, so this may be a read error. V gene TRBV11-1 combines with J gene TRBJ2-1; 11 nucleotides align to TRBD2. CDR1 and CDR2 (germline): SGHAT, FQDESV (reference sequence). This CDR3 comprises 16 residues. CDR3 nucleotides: TGTGCCAGCAGCTCACTAGCGGGAGTATCCTACAATGAGCAGCTCTTC. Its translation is CASSSLAGVSYNEQLF.

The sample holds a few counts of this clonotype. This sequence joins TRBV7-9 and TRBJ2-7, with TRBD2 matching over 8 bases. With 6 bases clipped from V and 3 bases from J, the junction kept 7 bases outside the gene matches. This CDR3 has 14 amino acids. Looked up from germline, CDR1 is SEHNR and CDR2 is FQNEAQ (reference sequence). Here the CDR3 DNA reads TGTGCCAGCAGTGTCAGCGGGAGAGTCTACGAGCAGTACTTC. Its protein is CASSVSGRVYEQYF.

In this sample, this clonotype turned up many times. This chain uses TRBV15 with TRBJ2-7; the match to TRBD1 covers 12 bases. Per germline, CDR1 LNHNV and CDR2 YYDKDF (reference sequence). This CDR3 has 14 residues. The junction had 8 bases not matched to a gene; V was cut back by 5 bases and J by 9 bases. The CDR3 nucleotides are TGTGCCACCAGCTGGGGGACAGGGGGCGCTGGGCAGTACTTC. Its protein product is CATSWGTGGAGQYF.

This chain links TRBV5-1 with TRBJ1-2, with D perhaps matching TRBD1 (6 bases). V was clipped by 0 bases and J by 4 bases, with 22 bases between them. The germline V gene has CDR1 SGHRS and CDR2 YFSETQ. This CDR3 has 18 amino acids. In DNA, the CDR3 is TGCGCCAGCAGCTTGGATGCGGGTGTTTGGGGGGCAGGCTATGGCTACACCTTC. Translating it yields CASSLDAGVWGAGYGYTF.

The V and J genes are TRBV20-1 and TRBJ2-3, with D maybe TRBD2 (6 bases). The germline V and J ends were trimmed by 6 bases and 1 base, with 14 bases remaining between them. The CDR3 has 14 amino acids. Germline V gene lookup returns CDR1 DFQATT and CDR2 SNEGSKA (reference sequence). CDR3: CSAPTRPRTDTQYF. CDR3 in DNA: TGCAGTGCGCCGACTAGGCCTCGCACAGATACGCAGTATTTT.

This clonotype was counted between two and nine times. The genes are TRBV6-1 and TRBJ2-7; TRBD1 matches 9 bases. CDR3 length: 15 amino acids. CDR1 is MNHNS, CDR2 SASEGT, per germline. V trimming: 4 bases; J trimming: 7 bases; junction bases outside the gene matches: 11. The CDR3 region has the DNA TGTGCCAGCAGTGCCGCCGACAGGGGGTGGTGGGAGCAGTACTTC. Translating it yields CASSAADRGWWEQYF.

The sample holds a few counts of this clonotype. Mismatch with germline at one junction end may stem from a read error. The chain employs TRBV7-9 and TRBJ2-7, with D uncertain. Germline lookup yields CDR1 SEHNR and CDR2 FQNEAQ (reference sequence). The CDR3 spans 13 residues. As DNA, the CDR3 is TGTGCCAGCAGCTATCCGGAATTGGGCGAGCAGTGCTTC. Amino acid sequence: CASSYPELGEQCF.

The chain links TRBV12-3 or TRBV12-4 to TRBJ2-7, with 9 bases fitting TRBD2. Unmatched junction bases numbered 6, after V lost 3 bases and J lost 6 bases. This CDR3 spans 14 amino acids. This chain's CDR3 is CASSLAGGASEQYF. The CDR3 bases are TGTGCCAGCAGTTTGGCGGGAGGGGCAAGCGAGCAGTACTTC.

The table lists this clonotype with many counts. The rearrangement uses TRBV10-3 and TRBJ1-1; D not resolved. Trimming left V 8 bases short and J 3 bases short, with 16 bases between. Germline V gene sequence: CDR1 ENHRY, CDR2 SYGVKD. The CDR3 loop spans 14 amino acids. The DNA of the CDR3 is TGTGCCATCCGAGCGGCCGGTGGGGACACTGAAGCTTTCTTT. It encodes CAIRAAGGDTEAFF.

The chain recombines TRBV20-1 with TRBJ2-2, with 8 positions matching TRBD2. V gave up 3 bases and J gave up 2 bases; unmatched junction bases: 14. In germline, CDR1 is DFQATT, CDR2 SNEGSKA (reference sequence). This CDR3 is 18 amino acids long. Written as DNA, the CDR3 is TGCAGTGCTAGCCCCCTCGTCCTTAGCGGGGAAAACACCGGGGAGCTGTTTTTT. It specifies CSASPLVLSGENTGELFF.

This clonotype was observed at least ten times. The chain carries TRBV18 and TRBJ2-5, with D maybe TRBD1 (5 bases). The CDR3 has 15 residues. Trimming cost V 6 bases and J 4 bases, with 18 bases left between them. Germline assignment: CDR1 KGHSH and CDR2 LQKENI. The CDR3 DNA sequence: TGTGCCAGCTCGCGGATCCAGGGAAATACAGAGACCCAGTACTTC. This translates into CASSRIQGNTETQYF.

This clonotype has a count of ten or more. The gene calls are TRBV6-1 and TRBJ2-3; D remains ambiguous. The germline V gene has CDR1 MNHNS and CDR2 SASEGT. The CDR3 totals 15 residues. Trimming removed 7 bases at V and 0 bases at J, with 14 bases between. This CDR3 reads CASNDWALSTDTQYF. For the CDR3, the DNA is TGTGCCAGCAACGATTGGGCACTTAGCACAGATACGCAGTATTTT.